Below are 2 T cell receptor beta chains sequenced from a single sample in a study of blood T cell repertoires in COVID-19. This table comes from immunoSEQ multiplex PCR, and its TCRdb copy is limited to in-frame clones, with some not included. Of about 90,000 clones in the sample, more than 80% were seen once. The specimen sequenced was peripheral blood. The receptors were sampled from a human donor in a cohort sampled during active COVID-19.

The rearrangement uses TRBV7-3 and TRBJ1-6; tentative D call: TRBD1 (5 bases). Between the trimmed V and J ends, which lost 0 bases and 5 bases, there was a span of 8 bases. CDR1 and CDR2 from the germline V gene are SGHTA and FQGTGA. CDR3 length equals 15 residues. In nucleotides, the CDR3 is TGTGCCAGCAGCTTAACGTCAGGGAATAATTCACCCCTCCACTTT. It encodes CASSLTSGNNSPLHF.

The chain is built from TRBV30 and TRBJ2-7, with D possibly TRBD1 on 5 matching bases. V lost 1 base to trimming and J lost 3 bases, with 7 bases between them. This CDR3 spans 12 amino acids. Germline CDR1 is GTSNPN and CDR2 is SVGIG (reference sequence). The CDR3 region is CAWSGQGYEQYF. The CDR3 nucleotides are TGTGCCTGGAGTGGGCAGGGCTACGAGCAGTACTTC.